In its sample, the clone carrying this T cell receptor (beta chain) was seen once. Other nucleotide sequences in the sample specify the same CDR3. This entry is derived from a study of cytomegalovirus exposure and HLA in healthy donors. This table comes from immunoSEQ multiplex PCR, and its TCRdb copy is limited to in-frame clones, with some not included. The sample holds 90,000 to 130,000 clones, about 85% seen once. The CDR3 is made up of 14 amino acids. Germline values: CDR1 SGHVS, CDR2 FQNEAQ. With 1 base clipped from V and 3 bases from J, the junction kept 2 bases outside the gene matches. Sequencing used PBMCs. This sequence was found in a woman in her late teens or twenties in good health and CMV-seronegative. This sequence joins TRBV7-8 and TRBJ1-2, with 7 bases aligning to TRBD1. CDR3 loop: CASSLVDRDYGYTF. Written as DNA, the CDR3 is TGTGCCAGCAGCTTAGTAGACAGGGACTATGGCTACACCTTC.